This TCR beta chain was documented in a study of T cell responses to AZD1222 COVID-19 vaccine. Findings and limits, study-wide: The reported proportion of spike-specific TCRs targeting unmutated variant regions was nearly half. Baseline antibody screening turned up just a handful of seropositive AZD1222 recipients.

The V end was cut by 6 bases, the J end by 4 bases, with 19 bases between. Per germline, CDR1 SGHRS and CDR2 YFSETQ. This CDR3 is 16 amino acids long. This clone occurred a few times. Its antigen remains unidentified. The table came from immunoSEQ multiplex PCR; TCRdb's copy has only in-frame clones and leaves some out. In the table there are roughly 200,000 clones, 88% of which are singletons. This chain connects TRBV5-1 to TRBJ1-4, with D possibly TRBD1 on 6 matching bases. Specimen: peripheral blood, collected on day 0 of AZD1222 vaccination. This sequence was found in an adult in good health. CDR3 sequence (DNA): TGCGCCAGCAACCCGGGGGTGGGACACCTTAATGAAAAACTGTTTTTT. Translating gives CASNPGVGHLNEKLFF. The whole variable domain, filled in from reference TRBV5-1 and TRBJ1-4, reads KAGVTQTPRYLIKTRGQQVTLSCSPISGHRSVSWYQQTPGQGLQFLFEYFSETQRNKGNFPGRFSGRQFSNSRSEMNVSTLELGDSALYLCASNPGVGHLNEKLFFGSGTQLSVL.